This TCR beta chain comes out of a study of blood T cells in healthy people across ages. Study-level results: Naive T cell percentage showed a strong correlation with the diversity of TCR beta. Long-lived donors exceeded aged donors in naive CD4+ cells and diversity.

Remarks on this clonotype: Its specificity is unknown.

Per germline, CDR1 MNHEY and CDR2 SVGEGT. This CDR3 region has 16 residues. V shed 6 bases and J 3 bases; nucleotides not matched to a gene: 9. A sample-barcoded 5' primer and a J-beta primer mix were used in a second PCR of roughly 6 to 11 cycles. TCRdb used MiXCR to reprocess the 5' RACE reads, holding one entry per CDR3 protein. The profile shows roughly 570,000 distinct CDR3 sequences, 25% to 30% of them singletons. Healthy individuals of Caucasian origin from Russia, aged about 6 to 95, served as donors. The receptor was isolated from an older woman in good health. The gene calls are TRBV6-2 or TRBV6-3 and TRBJ2-3; 10 bases fit TRBD2. The sample was blood. CDR3: CASRGLAGVGTDTQYF. The CDR3 coding sequence is TGTGCCAGCAGAGGCCTAGCGGGGGTTGGTACAGATACGCAGTATTTT.